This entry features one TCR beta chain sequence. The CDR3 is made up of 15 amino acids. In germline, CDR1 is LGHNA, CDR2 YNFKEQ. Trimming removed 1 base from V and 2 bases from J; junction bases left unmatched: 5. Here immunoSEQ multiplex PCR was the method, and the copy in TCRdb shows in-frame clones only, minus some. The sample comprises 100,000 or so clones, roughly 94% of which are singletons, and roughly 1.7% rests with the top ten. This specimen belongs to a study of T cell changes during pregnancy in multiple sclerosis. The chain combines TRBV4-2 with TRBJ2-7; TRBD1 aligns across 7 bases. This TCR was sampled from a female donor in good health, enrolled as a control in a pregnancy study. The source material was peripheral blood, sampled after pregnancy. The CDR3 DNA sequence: TGTGCCAGCAGCCAAGGACAGGGAGAAGCCTACGAGCAGTACTTC. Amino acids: CASSQGQGEAYEQYF.